The 25 T cell receptor beta chains below were found in one sample sequenced in a study of T-cell reconstitution after alpha-beta-depleted transplantation in children (TCRdb year 2016). Libraries were prepared through PCR. TCRdb names Illumina HiSeq 2500 as the instrument used. TCR library preparation used molecular barcoding, with unique molecular identifiers applied to normalize quantification of the TCRbeta repertoire. TCRdb trimmed the raw reads at Q25, called clones with MiXCR and kept productive beta chains. Merged by CDR3 protein, the rows form single entries marked with the most common genes and DNA. This sample comprises 200,000 to 250,000 distinct CDR3 sequences, more than 20% of them detected only once. Under 5.5% of the sample goes to the ten largest clones. The label giving this sample's treatment or condition can be read as: allogeneic hematopoietic cell transplantation with graft depleted of TCRalphabeta T cells and CD19 B cells.

The specimen comprised PBMCs, mostly from graft donor cells, sampled 360 days after TCRalphabeta/CD19-depleted stem cell transplant. These receptors were collected from a female patient between 2 and 15 years old who had a stem cell transplant for congenital amegakaryocytic thrombocytopenia, so the T cells may come from the graft donor.

The rearrangement links TRBV24-1 to TRBJ1-5, with D unclear. The length of the CDR3 is 12 residues. The V gene's germline CDR1 is KGHDR and CDR2 SFDVKD. V was clipped by 4 bases and J by 8 bases, with 8 bases between them. The CDR3 bases are TGTGCCACCAGTGACCCTGGGGAGCCCCAGCATTTT. It is translated as CATSDPGEPQHF.

This clonotype was detected ten times or more. J is TRBJ1-1 and V is TRBV5-1; D is uncertain. CDR1 and CDR2 (germline): SGHRS, YFSETQ. The CDR3 covers 12 residues. With 4 bases removed from V and 7 bases from J, the gap between germline ends came to 11 bases. This CDR3 reads CASSQRSDEAFF. In nucleotides, the CDR3 is TGCGCCAGCAGCCAACGGTCCGATGAAGCTTTCTTT.

This chain's CDR3 is CASRNPGRTYEQYF. In nucleotides, the CDR3 is TGTGCCAGCAGGAATCCGGGACGGACCTACGAGCAGTACTTC. V usage is TRBV28 and J usage is TRBJ2-7; D may correspond to TRBD1 or TRBD2 (5 bases each). CDR3 length: 14 residues. Germline values: CDR1 MDHEN, CDR2 SYDVKM. Trimming removed 6 bases at V and 2 bases at J, with 14 bases between.

The chain is built from TRBV29-1 and TRBJ2-3; D perhaps matches TRBD1 (7 bases). V was shortened by 2 bases and J by 4 bases, with 22 bases between the two germline ends. Germline V gene lookup returns CDR1 SQVTM and CDR2 ANQGSEA. This CDR3 comprises 17 residues. The CDR3 region has the DNA TGCAGCGTTGAACGAACGGGGGCAGGGGGATCGTCAGATACGCAGTATTTT. As protein: CSVERTGAGGSSDTQYF.

This clonotype showed up just a few times. V gene TRBV12-3 or TRBV12-4 combines with J gene TRBJ1-5, with 9 bases aligning to TRBD1. Trimming removed 5 bases from V and 4 bases from J; junction bases left unmatched: 9. This CDR3 has 16 amino acids. DNA for the CDR3: TGTGCCAGCAGTACCGCGGGGACAGGGACTAATCAGCCCCAGCATTTT. Protein sequence: CASSTAGTGTNQPQHF.

This chain uses TRBV9 with TRBJ2-5; the D call may be TRBD1 or TRBD2 (5 bases each). From germline, CDR1 is SGDLS and CDR2 YYNGEE. The V gene lost 2 bases and the J gene lost 5 bases, with 10 bases spanning the gap. The CDR3 is 13 residues long. In nucleotides, the CDR3 is TGTGCCAGCAGCGTCGGGGCCGGGGAGACCCAGTACTTC. It specifies CASSVGAGETQYF.

This chain joins TRBV2 and TRBJ1-1; 12 positions agree with TRBD1. Germline CDR1 reads SNHLY; CDR2 reads FYNNEI. V lost 4 bases to trimming and J lost 4 bases; unmatched junction nucleotides: 13. The CDR3 consists of 18 residues. The CDR3 DNA sequence: TGTGCCAGCAGTGCAAGTCCCGGGACAGGGGGCGCGAGCACTGAAGCTTTCTTT. It yields the protein CASSASPGTGGASTEAFF.

The V gene is TRBV5-1, the J gene TRBJ2-7; TRBD2 might be the D (5 bases). The CDR3 is 15 residues long. Trimming cost V 4 bases and J 6 bases, with 20 bases left between them. CDR1 is SGHRS and CDR2 is YFSETQ in the germline V gene. CDR3 sequence (DNA): TGCGCCAGCAGCCCGGGGTTGGGGAGTTTCGTCGAGCAGTACTTC. Its protein product is CASSPGLGSFVEQYF.

This clonotype appeared once. The J gene is TRBJ2-3, the V gene TRBV18; D unclear. Deletions cut 0 bases from V and 9 bases from J, with 19 bases between. CDR3 length equals 16 residues. Germline lookup yields CDR1 KGHSH and CDR2 LQKENI. CDR3: CASSPPRARNVITQYF. In DNA form, the CDR3 reads TGTGCCAGCTCACCACCACGGGCCAGAAACGTAATCACGCAGTATTTT.

The J gene is TRBJ1-1, the V gene TRBV12-3 or TRBV12-4; tentatively, D is TRBD1 (6 bases). CDR3 length: 13 amino acids. V gave up 8 bases and J gave up 10 bases, with 20 bases separating them. The CDR3 bases are TGTGCCAGCTATGGATTCTTAGGGGGAAGAGCTTTCTTT. It is translated as CASYGFLGGRAFF.

This clonotype was counted at least ten times. The chain carries TRBV12-3 or TRBV12-4 and TRBJ2-3; 7 bases are a match to TRBD1. This CDR3 region has 14 residues. Unmatched junction bases numbered 4, after V lost 5 bases and J lost 2 bases. The CDR3 protein is CASSLGTVTDTQYF. DNA for the CDR3: TGTGCCAGCAGTCTTGGGACAGTCACAGATACGCAGTATTTT.

Ten or more counts support this clonotype. A junction end diverges from the germline sequence, so it may reflect a read error. This chain uses TRBV5-1 with TRBJ2-1; 7 bases line up with TRBD2. Germline CDR1 reads SGHRS; CDR2 reads YFSETQ. The CDR3 is 15 amino acids. The CDR3 region is CASSLASGSYNEQFF. In DNA, the CDR3 is TGTGCCAGCAGTTTAGCTAGCGGCTCCTACAATGAGCAGTTCTTC.

This clonotype turned up a few times. The CDR3: CASSIFWKGGDYNEQFF. The CDR3 nucleotides read TGTGCCAGTAGTATTTTTTGGAAAGGGGGAGACTACAATGAGCAGTTCTTC. The chain employs TRBV19 and TRBJ2-1, with D perhaps TRBD1 (6 bases). V dropped 3 bases and J dropped 3 bases, with 18 bases sitting between them. Germline-derived CDR1 and CDR2 are LNHDA and SQIVND (reference sequence). The CDR3 is 17 residues long.

This chain connects TRBV6-5 to TRBJ2-1, with 10 bases matching TRBD1. Trimming removed 6 bases from V and 4 bases from J; junction bases left unmatched: 9. This CDR3 has 16 residues. The germline gives CDR1 MNHEY, CDR2 SVGAGI. The CDR3 protein is CASRTRQGALYNEQFF. As DNA, the CDR3 is TGTGCCAGCAGAACCAGACAGGGGGCGTTATACAATGAGCAGTTCTTC.

CDR3 sequence (DNA): TGTGCCAGCAGTTTTCGCGACTCCTTGGATGAGCAGTTCTTC. The encoded protein is CASSFRDSLDEQFF. The genes are TRBV12-3 or TRBV12-4 and TRBJ2-1, with unresolved D. The CDR3 totals 14 residues. V shed 3 bases and J shed 8 bases, with 14 bases lying between them.

Comment on this clonotype: Germline and junction disagree at one end, which may indicate a read error. This chain links TRBV4-1 with TRBJ2-6; no clear D gene. From germline, CDR1 is MGHRA and CDR2 YSYEKL. CDR3 length: 16 amino acids. CDR3 sequence reads: CGSSQFPNLGANVLTF. The CDR3 DNA reads as TGCGGCAGCAGCCAATTCCCGAACCTTGGGGCCAACGTCCTGACTTTC.

The rearrangement uses TRBV20-1 and TRBJ2-7; D perhaps matches TRBD1 (6 bases). Trimming removed 1 base from V and 4 bases from J, with 11 bases in between. CDR3 size: 13 residues. The germline V gene has CDR1 DFQATT and CDR2 SNEGSKA (reference sequence). CDR3 coding DNA: TGCAGTGCTAGAGTTCAGGGGATATACGAGCAGTACTTC. This sequence encodes CSARVQGIYEQYF.

In its sample, this clonotype was seen a few times. V gene TRBV5-5 combines with J gene TRBJ1-1; the D is unclear. CDR1 is SGHKS, CDR2 YYEKEE, per germline (reference sequence). This CDR3 has 15 residues. V dropped 0 bases and J dropped 3 bases, with 12 bases sitting between them. The CDR3 DNA sequence: TGTGCCAGCAGCTTGGAGGGAAGGGTGGACACTGAAGCTTTCTTT. Residues: CASSLEGRVDTEAFF.

This clonotype has more than one count but fewer than ten. The CDR3 reads CASSPTGANVLTF. The CDR3 DNA sequence: TGTGCCAGTAGTCCGACGGGAGCCAACGTCCTGACTTTC. The chain recombines TRBV19 with TRBJ2-6, with D possibly being TRBD2 (5 bases). Trimming stripped 5 bases from V and 7 bases from J, with 9 bases between. CDR3 length: 13 amino acids. Germline V CDR1 and CDR2: LNHDA, SQIVND (reference sequence).

J is TRBJ1-1 and V is TRBV7-9; D not resolved. Germline assignment: CDR1 SEHNR and CDR2 FQNEAQ (reference sequence). The CDR3 loop spans 14 amino acids. V lost 5 bases to trimming and J lost 0 bases, with 10 bases between them. The CDR3, as DNA: TGTGCCAGCAGCCGGACGCTCCTGAACACTGAAGCTTTCTTT. Amino acid sequence: CASSRTLLNTEAFF.

The gene calls are TRBV5-1 and TRBJ1-6; D is perhaps TRBD1 (6 bases). The CDR3 has 15 amino acids. V lost 0 bases and J lost 11, with 15 bases in between. Germline V gene sequence: CDR1 SGHRS, CDR2 YFSETQ. CDR3 in DNA: TGCGCCAGCAGCTTGGAGGGGGGCAGAATGACACCCCTCCACTTT. As protein: CASSLEGGRMTPLHF.

This clonotype was seen many times. The chain couples TRBV12-3 or TRBV12-4 to TRBJ1-1; D is unclear. The CDR3 totals 12 residues. With 6 bases removed from V and 4 bases from J, the gap between germline ends came to 9 bases. CDR3 in amino acids: CASRSTITEAFF. In DNA form, the CDR3 reads TGTGCCAGCAGATCTACAATCACTGAAGCTTTCTTT.

This clonotype has at least ten counts. The chain is built from TRBV12-3 or TRBV12-4 and TRBJ2-7, with 8 bases that match TRBD1. This CDR3 region has 14 residues. V was pared by 6 bases and J by 9 bases, with 13 bases of the junction left unmatched. The CDR3 reads CASSPGTGQLGQYF. As DNA, the CDR3 is TGTGCCAGCAGCCCGGGGACAGGCCAATTGGGGCAGTACTTC.

This sequence joins TRBV29-1 and TRBJ1-2; D unresolved. CDR3 length: 11 residues. Germline CDR1 SQVTM, CDR2 ANQGSEA. The V gene lost 3 bases and the J gene lost 7 bases, with 9 bases spanning the gap. The CDR3 DNA reads TGCAGCGTTGACAGAACGAGTGGCTACACCTTC. Translating it yields CSVDRTSGYTF.

The V and J genes are TRBV12-3 or TRBV12-4 and TRBJ2-5; no definite D call. Deletions cut 6 bases from V and 0 bases from J, with 11 bases between. CDR3 length: 14 amino acids. The CDR3 DNA sequence: TGTGCCAGCAGCAAATTCGGGTACCAAGAGACCCAGTACTTC. Protein: CASSKFGYQETQYF.